This T cell receptor beta chain was identified in a study of beta chain features in type 1 diabetes. General observations from the study: A PCR bias possibly favoring shorter templates would apply equally to patients and controls. Cells carrying high TCR expression could end up over-represented when cDNA is sequenced. When Type 1 diabetes patients were examined, their TCRB CDR3s proved moderately but significantly shorter in all four CD4+ subsets.

In total, each donor contributed a single heparinised blood draw that averaged approximately 120 mL. Sorted populations all exceeded 95% purity. Investigators reverse transcribed all isolated RNA, so they sequenced expressed TCRB transcripts. TCRdb's table, derived via immunoSEQ multiplex PCR, lists solely in-frame clones and lacks some. The data hold 45,000 to 60,000 clones, with around 60% observed a single time. The CDR3 has 14 amino acids. Germline V gene sequence: CDR1 LGHNA, CDR2 YNFKEQ. Trimming took 5 bases from V and 4 from J; bases not matched to a gene: 7. This clone is a singleton in its sample. The antigen remains undetermined.

The V gene is TRBV4-2, the J gene TRBJ1-2; TRBD1 aligns across 7 bases. The origin of this receptor is a woman between 25 and 40 years old with type 1 diabetes. Material for sequencing was stem cell memory CD4+ T cells from blood. The CDR3 here is CASSTSGTVYGYTF. In nucleotides, the CDR3 is TGTGCCAGCAGCACCTCCGGGACAGTCTATGGCTACACCTTC.